This T cell receptor beta chain was identified in a study of cytomegalovirus exposure and HLA in healthy donors. Overall study: In a previous analysis, 110 million or so unique TCR beta sequences were found from some 180 million T cells.

Study-wide results and limits: The authors judged a highly shared variant cluster likely a sequencing artifact.

The PCR contained 60 Vbeta and 13 Jbeta primers. Clones were read by immunoSEQ multiplex PCR, and TCRdb kept only the in-frame ones, dropping some. This repertoire shows about 200,000 clones, 73% found once; its top ten account for less than 2%. For this clone: Its target is unknown.

The germline CDR1 and CDR2 sequences are ENHRY and SYGVKD. The ends lost 0 bases at V and 7 bases at J; junction bases unmatched: 4. The CDR3 is 15 amino acids. The sample was PBMCs. The chain joins TRBV10-3 to TRBJ1-4; 8 nucleotides agree with TRBD1. This TCR was sampled from a woman younger than 45 in good health and CMV-seronegative. In DNA, the CDR3 is TGTGCCATCAGTGAGTCGGGACAGGCAGGTGAAAAACTGTTTTTT. This sequence encodes CAISESGQAGEKLFF.